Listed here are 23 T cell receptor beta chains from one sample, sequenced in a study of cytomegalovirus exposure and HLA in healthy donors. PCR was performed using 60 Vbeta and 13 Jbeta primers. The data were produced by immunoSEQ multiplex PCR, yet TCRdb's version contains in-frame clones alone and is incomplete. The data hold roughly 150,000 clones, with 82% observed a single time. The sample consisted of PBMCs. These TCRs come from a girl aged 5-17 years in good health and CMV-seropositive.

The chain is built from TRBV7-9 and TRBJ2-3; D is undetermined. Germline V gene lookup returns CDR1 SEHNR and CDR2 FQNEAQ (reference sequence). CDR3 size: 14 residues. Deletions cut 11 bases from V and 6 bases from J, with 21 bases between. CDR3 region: CAAFAGEALDTQYF. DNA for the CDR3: TGTGCCGCCTTCGCCGGCGAGGCCCTGGATACGCAGTATTTT.

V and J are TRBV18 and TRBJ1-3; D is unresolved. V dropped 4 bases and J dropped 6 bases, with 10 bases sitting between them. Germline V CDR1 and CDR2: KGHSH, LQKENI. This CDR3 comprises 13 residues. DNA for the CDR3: TGTGCCAGCTCACTGAGCTCGCAAAACACCATATATTTT. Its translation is CASSLSSQNTIYF. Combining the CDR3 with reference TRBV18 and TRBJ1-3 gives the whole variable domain NAGVMQNPRHLVRRRGQEARLRCSPMKGHSHVYWYRQLPEEGLKFMVYLQKENIIDESGMPKERFSAEFPKEGPSILRIQQVVRGDSAAYFCASSLSSQNTIYFGEGSWLTVV.

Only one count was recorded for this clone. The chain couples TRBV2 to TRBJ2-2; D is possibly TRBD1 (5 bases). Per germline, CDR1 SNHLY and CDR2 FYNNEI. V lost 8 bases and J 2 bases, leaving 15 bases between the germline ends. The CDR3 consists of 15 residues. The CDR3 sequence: CASWPTEANTGELFF. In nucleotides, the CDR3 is TGTGCCAGCTGGCCGACAGAGGCTAACACCGGGGAGCTGTTTTTT.

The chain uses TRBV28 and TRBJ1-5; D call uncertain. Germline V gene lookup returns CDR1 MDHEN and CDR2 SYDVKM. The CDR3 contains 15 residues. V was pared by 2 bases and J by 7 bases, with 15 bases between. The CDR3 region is CASSLISEGIQPQHF. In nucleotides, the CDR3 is TGTGCCAGCAGTTTAATCTCAGAGGGCATACAGCCCCAGCATTTT.

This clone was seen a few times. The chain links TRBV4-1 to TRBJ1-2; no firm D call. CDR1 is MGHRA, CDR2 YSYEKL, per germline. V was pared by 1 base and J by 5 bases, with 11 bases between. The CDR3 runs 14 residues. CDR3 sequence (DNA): TGCGCCAGCAGCCAAGTCGGTCGCGGATATGGCTACACCTTC. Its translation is CASSQVGRGYGYTF.

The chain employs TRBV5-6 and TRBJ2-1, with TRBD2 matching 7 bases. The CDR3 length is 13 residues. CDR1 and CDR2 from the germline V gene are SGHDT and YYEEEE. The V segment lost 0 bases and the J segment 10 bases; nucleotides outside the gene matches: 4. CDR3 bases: TGTGCCAGCAGCTTGGCCACCGGGGGGGAGCAGTTCTTC. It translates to CASSLATGGEQFF.

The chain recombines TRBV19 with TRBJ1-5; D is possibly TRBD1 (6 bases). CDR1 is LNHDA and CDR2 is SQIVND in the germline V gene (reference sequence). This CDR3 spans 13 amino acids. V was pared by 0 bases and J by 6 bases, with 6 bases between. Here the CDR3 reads CASSIEGGQPQHF. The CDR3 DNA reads TGTGCCAGTAGTATAGAAGGGGGTCAGCCCCAGCATTTT. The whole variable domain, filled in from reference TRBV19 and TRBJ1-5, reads DGGITQSPKYLFRKEGQNVTLSCEQNLNHDAMYWYRQDPGQGLRLIYYSQIVNDFQKGDIAEGYSVSREKKESFPLTVTSAQKNPTAFYLCASSIEGGQPQHFGDGTRLSIL.

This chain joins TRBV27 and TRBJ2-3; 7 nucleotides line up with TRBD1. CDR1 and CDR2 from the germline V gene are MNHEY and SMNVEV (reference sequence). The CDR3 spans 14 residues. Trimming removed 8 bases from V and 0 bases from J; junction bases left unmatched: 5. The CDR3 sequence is CASRGQISTDTQYF. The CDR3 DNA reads TGTGCCAGCCGGGGACAGATTAGCACAGATACGCAGTATTTT.

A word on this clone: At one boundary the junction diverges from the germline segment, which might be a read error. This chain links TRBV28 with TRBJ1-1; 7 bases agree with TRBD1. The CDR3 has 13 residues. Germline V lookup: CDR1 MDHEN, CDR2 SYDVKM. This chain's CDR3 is CASRPPGRDSAAF. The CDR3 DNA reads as TGTGCCAGCAGGCCGCCGGGCCGGGACAGTGCGGCATTT.

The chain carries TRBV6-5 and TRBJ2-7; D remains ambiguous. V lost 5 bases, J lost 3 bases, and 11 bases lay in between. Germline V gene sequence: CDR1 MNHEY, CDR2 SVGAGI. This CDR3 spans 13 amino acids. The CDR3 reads CASSTRSNYEQYF. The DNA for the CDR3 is TGTGCCAGCAGTACCCGATCTAACTACGAGCAGTACTTC.

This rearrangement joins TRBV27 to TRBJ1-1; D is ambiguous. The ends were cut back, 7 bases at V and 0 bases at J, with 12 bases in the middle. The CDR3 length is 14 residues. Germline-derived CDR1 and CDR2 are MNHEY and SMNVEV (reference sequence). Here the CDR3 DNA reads TGTGCCAGCACCCCCGGCGGGCTGAACACTGAAGCTTTCTTT. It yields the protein CASTPGGLNTEAFF.

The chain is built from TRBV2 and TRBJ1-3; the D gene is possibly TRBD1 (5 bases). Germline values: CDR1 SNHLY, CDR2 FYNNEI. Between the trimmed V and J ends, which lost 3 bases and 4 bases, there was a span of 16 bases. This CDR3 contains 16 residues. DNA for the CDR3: TGTGCCAGCAGTGACCACAGGAGCTCTATGGGAAACACCATATATTTT. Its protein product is CASSDHRSSMGNTIYF.

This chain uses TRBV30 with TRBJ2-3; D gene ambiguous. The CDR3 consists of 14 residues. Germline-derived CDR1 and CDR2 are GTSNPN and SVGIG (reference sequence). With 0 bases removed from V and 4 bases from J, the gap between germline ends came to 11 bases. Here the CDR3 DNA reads TGTGCCTGGAGTGTGGGCAGAACACCAGATACGCAGTATTTT. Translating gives CAWSVGRTPDTQYF.

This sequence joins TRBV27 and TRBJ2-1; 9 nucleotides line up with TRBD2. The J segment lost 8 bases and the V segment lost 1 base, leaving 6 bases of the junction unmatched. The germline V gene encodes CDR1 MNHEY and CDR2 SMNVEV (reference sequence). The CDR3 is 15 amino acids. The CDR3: CASSLLRGRADEQFF. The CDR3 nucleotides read TGTGCCAGCAGTTTATTGCGCGGGAGGGCCGATGAGCAGTTCTTC.

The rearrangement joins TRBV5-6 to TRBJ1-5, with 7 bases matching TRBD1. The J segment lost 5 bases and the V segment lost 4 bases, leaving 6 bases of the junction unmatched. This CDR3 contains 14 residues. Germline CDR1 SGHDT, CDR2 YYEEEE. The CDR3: CASSEGAGYQPQHF. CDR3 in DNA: TGTGCCAGCAGCGAGGGGGCCGGGTATCAGCCCCAGCATTTT.

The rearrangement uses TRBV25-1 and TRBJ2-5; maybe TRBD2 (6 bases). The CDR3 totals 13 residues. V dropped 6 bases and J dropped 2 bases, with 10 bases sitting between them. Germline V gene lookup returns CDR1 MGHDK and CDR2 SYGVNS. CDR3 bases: TGTGCCAGCAGACTCAGCGGGCAAGAGACCCAGTACTTC. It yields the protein CASRLSGQETQYF.

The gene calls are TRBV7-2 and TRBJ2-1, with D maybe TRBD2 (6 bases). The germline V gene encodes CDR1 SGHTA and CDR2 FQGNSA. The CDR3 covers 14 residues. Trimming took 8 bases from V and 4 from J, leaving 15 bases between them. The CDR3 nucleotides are TGTGCCAGCGGAGGCCAGCGGGCATACAATGAGCAGTTCTTC. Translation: CASGGQRAYNEQFF. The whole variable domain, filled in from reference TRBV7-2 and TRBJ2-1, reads GAGVSQSPSNKVTEKGKDVELRCDPISGHTALYWYRQSLGQGLEFLIYFQGNSAPDKSGLPSDRFSAERTGGSVSTLTIQRTQQEDSAVYLCASGGQRAYNEQFFGPGTRLTVL.

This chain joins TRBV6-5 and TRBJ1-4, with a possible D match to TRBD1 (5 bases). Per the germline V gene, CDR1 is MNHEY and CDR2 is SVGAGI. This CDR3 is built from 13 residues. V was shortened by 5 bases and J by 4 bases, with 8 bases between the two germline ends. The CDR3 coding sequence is TGTGCCAGCAGTGACAGTGTTAATGAAAAACTGTTTTTT. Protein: CASSDSVNEKLFF.

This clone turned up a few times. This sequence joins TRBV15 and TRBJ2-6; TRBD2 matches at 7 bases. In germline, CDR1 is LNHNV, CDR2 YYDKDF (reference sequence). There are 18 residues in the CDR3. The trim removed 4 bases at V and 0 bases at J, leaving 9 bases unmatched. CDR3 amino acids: CATSTREVLGSGANVLTF. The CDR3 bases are TGTGCCACCAGCACCCGGGAGGTGTTGGGCTCTGGGGCCAACGTCCTGACTTTC.

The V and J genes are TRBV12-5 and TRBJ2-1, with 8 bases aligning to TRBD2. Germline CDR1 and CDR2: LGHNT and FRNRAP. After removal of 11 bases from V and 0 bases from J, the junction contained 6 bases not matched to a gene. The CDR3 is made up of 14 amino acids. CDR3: CASQTSASYNEQFF. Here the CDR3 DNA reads TGTGCTTCCCAGACTAGCGCCTCCTACAATGAGCAGTTCTTC.

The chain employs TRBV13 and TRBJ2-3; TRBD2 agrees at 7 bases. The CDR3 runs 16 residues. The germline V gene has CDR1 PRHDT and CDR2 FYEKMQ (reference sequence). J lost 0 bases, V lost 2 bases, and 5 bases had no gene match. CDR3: CASSLISGASTDTQYF. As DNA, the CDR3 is TGTGCCAGCAGCTTAATAAGCGGGGCTAGCACAGATACGCAGTATTTT. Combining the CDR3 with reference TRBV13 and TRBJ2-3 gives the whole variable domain AAGVIQSPRHLIKEKRETATLKCYPIPRHDTVYWYQQGPGQDPQFLISFYEKMQSDKGSIPDRFSAQQFSDYHSELNMSSLELGDSALYFCASSLISGASTDTQYFGPGTRLTVL.

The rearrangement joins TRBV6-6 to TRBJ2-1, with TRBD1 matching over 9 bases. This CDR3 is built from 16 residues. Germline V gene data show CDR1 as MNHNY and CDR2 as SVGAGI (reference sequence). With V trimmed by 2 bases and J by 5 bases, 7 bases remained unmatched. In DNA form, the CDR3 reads TGTGCCAGCAGTTACATCCCGGGACAGGGAAACAATGAGCAGTTCTTC. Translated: CASSYIPGQGNNEQFF.

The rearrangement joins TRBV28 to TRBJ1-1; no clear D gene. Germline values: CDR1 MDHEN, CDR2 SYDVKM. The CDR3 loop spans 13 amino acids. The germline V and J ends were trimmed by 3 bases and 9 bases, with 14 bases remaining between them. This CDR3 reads CASSFGQSLQAFF. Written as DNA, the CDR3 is TGTGCCAGCAGTTTTGGGCAGAGTCTACAAGCTTTCTTT.